The source of this T cell receptor (beta chain) is a study of blood T cells in healthy people across ages. Next came a second PCR, run for about 7 to 11 cycles, which used a sample-barcoded 5' primer along with a J-beta primer mix. MiXCR, run by TCRdb on the 5' RACE reads, gives a single entry per CDR3 protein. Among about 1 million distinct CDR3 sequences listed, 40% to 50% were seen once. V dropped 7 bases and J dropped 5; count of bases not matched to a gene: 7. The CDR3 loop spans 13 amino acids. A minimum of 5 micrograms of total RNA was extracted per sample. This clonotype originated in a woman aged 55-75 years in good health. Sequencing was done on a sample of blood. The genes are TRBV12-3 or TRBV12-4 and TRBJ1-1; 7 nucleotides align to TRBD1. CDR3 in DNA: TGTGCCAGCACCACCGGGACAGTTACTGAAGCTTTCTTT. This translates into CASTTGTVTEAFF.